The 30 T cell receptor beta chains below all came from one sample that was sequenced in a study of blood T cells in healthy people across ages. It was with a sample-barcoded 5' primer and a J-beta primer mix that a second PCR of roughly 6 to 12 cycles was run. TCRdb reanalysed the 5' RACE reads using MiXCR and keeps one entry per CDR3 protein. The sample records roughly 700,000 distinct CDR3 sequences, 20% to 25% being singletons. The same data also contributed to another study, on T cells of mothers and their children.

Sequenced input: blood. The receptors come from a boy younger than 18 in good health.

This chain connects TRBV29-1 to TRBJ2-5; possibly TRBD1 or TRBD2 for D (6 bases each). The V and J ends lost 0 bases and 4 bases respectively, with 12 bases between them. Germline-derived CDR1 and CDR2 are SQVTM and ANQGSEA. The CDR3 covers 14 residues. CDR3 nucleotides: TGCAGCGTTGAAGATGTCAGGGGAGGAGAGACCCAGTACTTC. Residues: CSVEDVRGGETQYF.

CDR3: CASSQGQGDEAFF. The CDR3 DNA is TGCGCCAGCAGCCAAGGCCAGGGAGATGAAGCTTTCTTT. This chain links TRBV4-1 with TRBJ1-1; a possible D gene is TRBD1 (5 bases). The CDR3 runs to 13 residues. CDR1 and CDR2 from the germline V gene are MGHRA and YSYEKL. V was shortened by 1 base and J by 7 bases, with 10 bases between the two germline ends.

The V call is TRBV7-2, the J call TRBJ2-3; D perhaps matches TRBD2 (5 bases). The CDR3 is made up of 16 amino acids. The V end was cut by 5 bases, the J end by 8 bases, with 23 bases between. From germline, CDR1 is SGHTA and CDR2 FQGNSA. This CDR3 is CASSPPPGSVRGTQYF. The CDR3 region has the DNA TGTGCCAGCAGCCCCCCGCCCGGATCCGTCCGGGGTACGCAGTATTTT.

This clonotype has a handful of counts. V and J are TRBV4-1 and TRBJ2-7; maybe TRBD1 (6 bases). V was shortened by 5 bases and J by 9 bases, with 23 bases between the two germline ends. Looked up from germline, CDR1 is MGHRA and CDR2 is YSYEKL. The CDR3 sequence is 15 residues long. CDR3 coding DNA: TGCGCCAGCAGCGTACAGACAGGTTCTGGGGGTCGGCAGTACTTC. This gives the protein CASSVQTGSGGRQYF.

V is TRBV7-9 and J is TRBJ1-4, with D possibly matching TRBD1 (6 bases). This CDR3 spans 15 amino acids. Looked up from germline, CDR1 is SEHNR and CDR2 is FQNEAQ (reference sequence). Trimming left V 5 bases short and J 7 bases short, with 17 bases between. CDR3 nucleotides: TGTGCCAGCAGCACTACAGGGACCGTTGGTGAAAAACTGTTTTTT. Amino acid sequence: CASSTTGTVGEKLFF.

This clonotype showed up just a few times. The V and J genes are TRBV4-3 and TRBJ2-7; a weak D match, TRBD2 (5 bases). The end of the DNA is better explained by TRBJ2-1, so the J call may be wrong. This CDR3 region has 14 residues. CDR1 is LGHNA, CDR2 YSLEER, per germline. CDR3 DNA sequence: TGCGCCAGCAGCCAAGGCCTGAGGGCGGATGAGCAGTTCTTC. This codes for CASSQGLRADEQFF.

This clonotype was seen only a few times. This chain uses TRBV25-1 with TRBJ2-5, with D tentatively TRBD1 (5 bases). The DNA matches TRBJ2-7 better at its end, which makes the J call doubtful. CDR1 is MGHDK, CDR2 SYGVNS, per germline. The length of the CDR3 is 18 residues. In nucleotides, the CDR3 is TGTGCCAGCAGTGAATATTTCCAACAAGGGGCTGACTCCTACGAGCAGTACTTC. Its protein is CASSEYFQQGADSYEQYF.

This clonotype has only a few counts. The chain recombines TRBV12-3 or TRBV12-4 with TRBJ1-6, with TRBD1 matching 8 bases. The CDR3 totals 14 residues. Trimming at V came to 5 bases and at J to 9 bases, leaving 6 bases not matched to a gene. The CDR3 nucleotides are TGTGCCAGCAGTCCCCGGACAGGGTCTTCACCCCTCCACTTT. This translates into CASSPRTGSSPLHF.

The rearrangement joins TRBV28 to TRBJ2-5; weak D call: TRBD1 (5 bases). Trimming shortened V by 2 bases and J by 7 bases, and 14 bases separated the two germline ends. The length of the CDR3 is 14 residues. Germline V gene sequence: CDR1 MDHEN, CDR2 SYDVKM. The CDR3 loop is CASSLADIGGTQYF. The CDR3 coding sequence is TGTGCCAGCAGTTTAGCGGACATAGGCGGGACCCAGTACTTC.

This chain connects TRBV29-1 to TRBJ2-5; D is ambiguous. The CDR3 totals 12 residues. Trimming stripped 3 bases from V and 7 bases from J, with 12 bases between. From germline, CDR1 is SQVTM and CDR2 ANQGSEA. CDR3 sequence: CSVDLDPGTQYF. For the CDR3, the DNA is TGCAGCGTTGATTTGGATCCGGGGACCCAGTACTTC.

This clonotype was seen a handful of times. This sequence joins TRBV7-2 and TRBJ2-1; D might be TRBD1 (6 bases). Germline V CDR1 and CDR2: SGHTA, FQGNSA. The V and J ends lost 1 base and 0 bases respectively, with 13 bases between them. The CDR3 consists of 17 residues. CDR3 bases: TGTGCCAGCAGCTTAGTGGGGGCGCTTAGCTCCTACAATGAGCAGTTCTTC. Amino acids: CASSLVGALSSYNEQFF.

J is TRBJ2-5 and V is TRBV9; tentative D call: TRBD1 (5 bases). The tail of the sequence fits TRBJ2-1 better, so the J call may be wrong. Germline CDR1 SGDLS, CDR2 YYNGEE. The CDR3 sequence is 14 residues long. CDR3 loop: CASSADSLVGEQFF. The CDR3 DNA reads TGTGCCAGCAGCGCCGACAGCCTTGTTGGTGAGCAGTTCTTC.

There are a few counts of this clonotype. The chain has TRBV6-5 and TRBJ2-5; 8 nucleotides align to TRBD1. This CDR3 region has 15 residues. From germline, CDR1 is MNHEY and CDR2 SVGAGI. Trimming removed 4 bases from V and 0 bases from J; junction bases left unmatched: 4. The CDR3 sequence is CASSSPGQDQETQYF. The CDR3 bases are TGTGCCAGCAGTTCCCCGGGACAGGACCAAGAGACCCAGTACTTC.

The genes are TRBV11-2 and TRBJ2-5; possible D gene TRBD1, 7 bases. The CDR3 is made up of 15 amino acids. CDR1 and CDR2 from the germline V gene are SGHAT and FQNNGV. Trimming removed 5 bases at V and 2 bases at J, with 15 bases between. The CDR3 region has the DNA TGTGCCAGCAGCCGCCAGGGGGGAAGACAAGAGACCCAGTACTTC. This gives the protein CASSRQGGRQETQYF.

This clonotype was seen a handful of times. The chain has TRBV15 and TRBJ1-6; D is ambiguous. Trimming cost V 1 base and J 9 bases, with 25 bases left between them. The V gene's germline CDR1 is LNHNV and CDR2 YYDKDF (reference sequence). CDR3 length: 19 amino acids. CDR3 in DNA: TGTGCCACCAGCAGAGCTCCCCGGGCTCAGGCTCAATCGCGTTCACCCCTCCACTTT. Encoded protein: CATSRAPRAQAQSRSPLHF.

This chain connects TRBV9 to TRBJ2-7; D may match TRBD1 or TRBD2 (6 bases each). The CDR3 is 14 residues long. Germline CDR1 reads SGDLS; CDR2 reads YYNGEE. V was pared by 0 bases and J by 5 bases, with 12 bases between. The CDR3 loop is CASSVGPGAHEQYF. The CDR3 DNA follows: TGTGCCAGCAGCGTAGGGCCGGGGGCCCACGAGCAGTACTTC.

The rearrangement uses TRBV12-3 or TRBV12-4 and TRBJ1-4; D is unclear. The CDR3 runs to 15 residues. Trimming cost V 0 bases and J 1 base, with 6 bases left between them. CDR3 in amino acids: CASSLALRTNEKLFF. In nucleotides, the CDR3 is TGTGCCAGCAGTTTAGCGCTTAGAACTAATGAAAAACTGTTTTTT.

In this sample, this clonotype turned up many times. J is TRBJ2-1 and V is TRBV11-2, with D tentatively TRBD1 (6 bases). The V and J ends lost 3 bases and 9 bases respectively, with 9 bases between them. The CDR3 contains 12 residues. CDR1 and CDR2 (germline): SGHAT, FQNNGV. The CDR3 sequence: CASSLRTVEQFF. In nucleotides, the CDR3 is TGTGCCAGCAGCTTGAGGACAGTTGAGCAGTTCTTC.

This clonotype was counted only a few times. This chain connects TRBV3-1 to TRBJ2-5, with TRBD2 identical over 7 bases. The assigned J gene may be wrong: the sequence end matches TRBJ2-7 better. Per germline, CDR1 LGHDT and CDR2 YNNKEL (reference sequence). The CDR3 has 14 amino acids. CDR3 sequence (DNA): TGTGCCAGCAGCCAAGATTCGGGAGGTTACGAGCAGTACTTC. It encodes CASSQDSGGYEQYF.

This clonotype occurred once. This CDR3 is CSARRTGLNVLTF. CDR3 sequence (DNA): TGCAGTGCTAGAAGGACAGGGCTCAACGTCCTGACTTTC. V usage is TRBV20-1 and J usage is TRBJ2-6; 8 positions match TRBD1. V lost 2 bases to trimming and J lost 9 bases; unmatched junction nucleotides: 3. Germline lookup yields CDR1 DFQATT and CDR2 SNEGSKA (reference sequence). This CDR3 is built from 13 residues.

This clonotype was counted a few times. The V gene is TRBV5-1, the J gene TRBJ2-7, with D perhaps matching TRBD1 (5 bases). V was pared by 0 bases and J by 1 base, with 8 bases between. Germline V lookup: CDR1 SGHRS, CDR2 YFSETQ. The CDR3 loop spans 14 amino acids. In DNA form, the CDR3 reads TGCGCCAGCAGCTTGGTCGACAGATCCTACGAGCAGTACTTC. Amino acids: CASSLVDRSYEQYF.

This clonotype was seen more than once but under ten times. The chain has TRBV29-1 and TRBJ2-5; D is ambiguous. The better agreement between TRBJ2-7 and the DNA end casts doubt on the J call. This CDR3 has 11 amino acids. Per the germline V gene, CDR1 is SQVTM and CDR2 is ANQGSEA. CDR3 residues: CSVESANEQYF. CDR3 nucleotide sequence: TGCAGCGTTGAGTCAGCCAACGAGCAGTACTTC.

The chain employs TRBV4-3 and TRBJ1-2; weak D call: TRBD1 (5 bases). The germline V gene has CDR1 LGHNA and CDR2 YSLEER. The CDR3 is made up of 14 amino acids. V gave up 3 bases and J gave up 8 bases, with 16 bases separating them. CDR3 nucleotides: TGCGCCAGCAGCCATTCCGGGACGGAGTTAGGCTACACCTTC. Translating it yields CASSHSGTELGYTF.

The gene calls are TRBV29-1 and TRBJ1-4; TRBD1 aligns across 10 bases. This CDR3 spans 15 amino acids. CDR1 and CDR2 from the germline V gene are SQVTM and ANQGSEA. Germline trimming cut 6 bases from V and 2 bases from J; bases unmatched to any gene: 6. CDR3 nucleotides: TGCAGCGTCGCCGGGACAGGGGCTACTAATGAAAAACTGTTTTTT. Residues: CSVAGTGATNEKLFF. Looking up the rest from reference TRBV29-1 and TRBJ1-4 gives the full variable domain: SAVISQKPSRDICQRGTSLTIQCQVDSQVTMMFWYRQQPGQSLTLIATANQGSEATYESGFVIDKFPISRPNLTFSTLTVSNMSPEDSSIYLCSVAGTGATNEKLFFGSGTQLSVL.

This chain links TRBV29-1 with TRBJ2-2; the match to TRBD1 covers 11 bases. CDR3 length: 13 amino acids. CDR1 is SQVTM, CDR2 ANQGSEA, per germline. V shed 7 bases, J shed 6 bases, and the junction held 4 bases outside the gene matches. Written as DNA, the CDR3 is TGCAGCGCTCCGGGACAGGGGGCCGGGGAGCTGTTTTTT. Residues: CSAPGQGAGELFF.

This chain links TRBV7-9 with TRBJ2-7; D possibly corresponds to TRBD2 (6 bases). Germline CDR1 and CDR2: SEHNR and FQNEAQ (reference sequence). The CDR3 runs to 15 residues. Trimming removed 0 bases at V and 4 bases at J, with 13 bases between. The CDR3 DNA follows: TGTGCCAGCAGCTTAGCGGGACTGCGCTTTTACGAGCAGTACTTC. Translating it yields CASSLAGLRFYEQYF.

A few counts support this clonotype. CDR3 region: CASSQRTSSGGEQFF. The CDR3 coding sequence is TGTGCCAGCAGCCAACGGACTAGCTCGGGCGGTGAGCAGTTCTTC. The genes are TRBV11-2 and TRBJ2-1, with 8 positions matching TRBD2. CDR1 SGHAT and CDR2 FQNNGV come from the germline V gene. The CDR3 consists of 15 residues. V gave up 5 bases and J gave up 9 bases; unmatched junction bases: 12.

The CDR3 nucleotides read TGTGCCAGCAGCCAAGGAGGGGCTGCCAATGAGCAGTTCTTC. Its translation: CASSQGGAANEQFF. The V and J genes are TRBV14 and TRBJ2-1; D assignment may be TRBD1 or TRBD2 (5 bases each). V lost 1 base and J 6 bases, leaving 10 bases between the germline ends. From germline, CDR1 is SGHDN and CDR2 FVKESK. The CDR3 covers 14 residues. The full variable domain, in which reference TRBV14 and TRBJ2-1 provide the parts outside the CDR3, is EAGVTQFPSHSVIEKGQTVTLRCDPISGHDNLYWYRRVMGKEIKFLLHFVKESKQDESGMPNNRFLAERTGGTYSTLKVQPAELEDSGVYFCASSQGGAANEQFFGPGTRLTVL.

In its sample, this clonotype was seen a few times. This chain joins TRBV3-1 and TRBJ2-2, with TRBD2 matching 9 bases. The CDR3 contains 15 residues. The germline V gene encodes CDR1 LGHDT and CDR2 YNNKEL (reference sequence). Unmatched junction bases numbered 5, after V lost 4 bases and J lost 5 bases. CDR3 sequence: CASSLRTSVTGELFF. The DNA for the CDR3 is TGTGCCAGCAGCCTAAGGACTAGCGTTACCGGGGAGCTGTTTTTT.

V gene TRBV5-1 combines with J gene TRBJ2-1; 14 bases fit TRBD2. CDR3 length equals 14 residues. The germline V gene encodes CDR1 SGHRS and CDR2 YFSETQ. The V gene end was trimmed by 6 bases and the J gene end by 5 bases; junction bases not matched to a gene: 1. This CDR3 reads CASTGLAGDNEQFF. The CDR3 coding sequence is TGCGCCAGCACGGGACTAGCGGGAGACAATGAGCAGTTCTTC.